The entry that follows covers one TCR beta chain sequence. This entry is derived from a study of T cell responses to AZD1222 COVID-19 vaccine. Germline CDR1 reads SQVTM; CDR2 reads ANQGSEA. The CDR3 is 16 residues long. J lost 0 bases, V lost 4 bases, and 6 bases had no gene match. The table came from immunoSEQ multiplex PCR; TCRdb's copy has only in-frame clones and leaves some out. Of 150,000 to 200,000 clones listed, around nine tenths are singletons. This chain links TRBV29-1 with TRBJ2-6, with 7 bases identical to TRBD1. This TCR derives from an adult who received the MenACWY meningococcal vaccine as a control. This specimen consisted of peripheral blood, obtained 28 days after the second dose of the MenACWY control vaccine. CDR3 bases: TGCAGCGTTGTAGGACAGGTGGACTCTGGGGCCAACGTCCTGACTTTC. Translation: CSVVGQVDSGANVLTF.